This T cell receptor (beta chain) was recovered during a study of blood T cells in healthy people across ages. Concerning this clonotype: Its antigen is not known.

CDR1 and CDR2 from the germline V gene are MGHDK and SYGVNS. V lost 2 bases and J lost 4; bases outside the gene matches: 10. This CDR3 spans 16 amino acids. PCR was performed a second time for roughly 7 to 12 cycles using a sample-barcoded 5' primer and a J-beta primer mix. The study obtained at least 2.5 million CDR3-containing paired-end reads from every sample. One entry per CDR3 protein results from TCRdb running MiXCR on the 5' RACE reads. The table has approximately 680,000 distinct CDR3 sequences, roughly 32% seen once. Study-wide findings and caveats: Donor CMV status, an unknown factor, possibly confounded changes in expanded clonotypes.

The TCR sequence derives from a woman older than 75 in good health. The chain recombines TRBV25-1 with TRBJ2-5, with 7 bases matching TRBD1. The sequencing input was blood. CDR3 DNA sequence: TGTGCCAGCAGTGAACACTACCGGCCAGGGGGAGAGACCCAGTACTTC. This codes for CASSEHYRPGGETQYF.